This TCR beta chain stems from a study of naive and memory T cell subsets. Study-level results: Delayed type IV hypersensitivity infiltration was taken to explain higher tuberculin-site TCR counts. Far more TCRs reportedly came from tuberculin skin test site biopsies.

Treatment noted: skin biopsy from PPD injection site in Mantoux-positive individual. A UMI-containing oligonucleotide was joined by 3' ligation to the TCR cDNA template. Input was about 1 to 1,100 ng of DNase-treated total RNA without cell sorting. This clonotype was counted ten times or more. The antigen is undetermined. The V gene end was trimmed by 4 bases and the J gene end by 4 bases; junction bases not matched to a gene: 2. The CDR3 runs 13 residues. Four PCR rounds used nested alpha and beta constant region primers plus the SP2 primer. Alpha and beta constant region primers primed reverse transcription for blood and skin samples. TCRdb itself ran the UMI-ligation and nested PCR reads through MiXCR, one entry per CDR3 protein. The sample contains around 37,000 distinct CDR3 sequences, 9.5% to 12% of which appear only once.

The sample consisted of skin, taken from a tuberculin skin test site. V gene TRBV12-3 or TRBV12-4 combines with J gene TRBJ1-2; 8 bases are shared with TRBD1. The TCR originated in an adult in good health. CDR3 coding DNA: TGTGCCAGCAGTTACACAGGGGGCTATGGCTACACCTTC. Translating it yields CASSYTGGYGYTF.